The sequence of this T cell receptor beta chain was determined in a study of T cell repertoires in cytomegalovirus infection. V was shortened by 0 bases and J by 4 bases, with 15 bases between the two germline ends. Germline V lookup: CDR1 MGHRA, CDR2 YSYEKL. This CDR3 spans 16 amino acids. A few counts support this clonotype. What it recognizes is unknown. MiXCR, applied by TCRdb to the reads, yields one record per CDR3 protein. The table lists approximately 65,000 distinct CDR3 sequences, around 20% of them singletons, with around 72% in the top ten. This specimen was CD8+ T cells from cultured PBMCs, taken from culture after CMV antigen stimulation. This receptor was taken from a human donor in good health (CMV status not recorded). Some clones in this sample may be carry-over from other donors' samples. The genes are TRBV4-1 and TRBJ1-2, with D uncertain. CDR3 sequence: CASSQDSRTAGYGYTF. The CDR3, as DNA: TGCGCCAGCAGCCAAGATTCGCGGACGGCGGGCTATGGCTACACCTTC.